The 13 T cell receptor beta chains below all came from one sample that was sequenced in a study of OX40 agonist ivuxolimab in advanced cancers. Assay used: immunoSEQ multiplex PCR; TCRdb lists only in-frame clones, some missing. The table records some 150,000 clones, 85% to 95% of them present only once. The source material was CD4+ or CD8+ T cells sorted from blood, sampled in a trial of the OX40 agonist ivuxolimab. The receptors were gathered from an adult with an advanced solid tumor such as melanoma, head and neck, liver or kidney cancer.

This clone occurred once. J is TRBJ1-6 and V is TRBV30; possibly TRBD1 for D (6 bases). V was shortened by 1 base and J by 0 bases, with 16 bases between the two germline ends. The CDR3 extends over 18 amino acids. Germline-derived CDR1 and CDR2 are GTSNPN and SVGIG (reference sequence). The CDR3 region has the DNA TGTGCCTGGAGTGCCCCGGACAGCAGGAGCTCCTATAATTCACCCCTCCACTTT. Translation gives CAWSAPDSRSSYNSPLHF.

This clone was recorded only once. V gene TRBV9 combines with J gene TRBJ2-5; a possible D gene is TRBD1 (6 bases). Germline V gives CDR1 SGDLS, CDR2 YYNGEE. The CDR3 covers 15 residues. Trimming stripped 4 bases from V and 1 base from J, with 14 bases between. The CDR3 DNA reads TGTGCCAGCAGCAAAGCCTGGACAGTCCAAGAGACCCAGTACTTC. This sequence encodes CASSKAWTVQETQYF.

V is TRBV19 and J is TRBJ2-4; 9 bases are shared with TRBD2. The V and J ends lost 4 bases and 0 bases, in that order; junction bases with no gene match: 10. Germline V gene data show CDR1 as LNHDA and CDR2 as SQIVND (reference sequence). This CDR3 contains 18 residues. CDR3 sequence reads: CASSRGSGSSRAKNIQYF. CDR3 nucleotides: TGTGCCAGTAGTAGGGGTAGCGGGAGTAGTCGAGCCAAAAACATTCAGTACTTC. Combining the CDR3 with reference TRBV19 and TRBJ2-4 gives the whole variable domain DGGITQSPKYLFRKEGQNVTLSCEQNLNHDAMYWYRQDPGQGLRLIYYSQIVNDFQKGDIAEGYSVSREKKESFPLTVTSAQKNPTAFYLCASSRGSGSSRAKNIQYFGAGTRLSVL.

The chain combines TRBV5-1 with TRBJ1-1; 7 nucleotides agree with TRBD1. Germline CDR1 is SGHRS and CDR2 is YFSETQ. J gave up 11 bases and V 0 bases, and 13 bases lay outside the gene matches. The CDR3 length is 15 residues. The CDR3 sequence: CASSLENPTGIAAFF. The CDR3, as DNA: TGCGCCAGCAGCTTGGAGAACCCGACAGGGATCGCGGCTTTCTTT.

V is TRBV25-1 and J is TRBJ2-3; TRBD2 matches 13 bases. Germline V CDR1 and CDR2: MGHDK, SYGVNS. CDR3 length equals 16 residues. J lost 6 bases, V lost 3 bases, and 6 bases had no gene match. The CDR3 protein is CASSDTSGRAWDTQYF. CDR3 nucleotides: TGTGCCAGCAGTGACACTAGCGGGAGGGCCTGGGATACGCAGTATTTT.

CDR3 loop: CASSPVAGEETQYF. As DNA, the CDR3 is TGTGCCAGCAGCCCTGTAGCGGGAGAAGAGACCCAGTACTTC. The J gene is TRBJ2-5, the V gene TRBV7-6, with 9 nucleotides matching TRBD2. V dropped 5 bases and J dropped 3; count of bases not matched to a gene: 4. Germline CDR1 reads SGHVS; CDR2 reads FNYEAQ. The CDR3 sequence is 14 residues long. Together with reference TRBV7-6 and TRBJ2-5, the CDR3 gives the full variable domain: GAGVSQSPRYKVTKRGQDVALRCDPISGHVSLYWYRQALGQGPEFLTYFNYEAQQDKSGLPNDRFSAERPEGSISTLTIQRTEQRDSAMYRCASSPVAGEETQYFGPGTRLLVL.

This sequence joins TRBV10-1 and TRBJ1-6; D might be TRBD1 (6 bases). V lost 0 bases and J lost 7, with 16 bases in between. The germline gives CDR1 WNHNN, CDR2 SYGVQD (reference sequence). The CDR3 runs to 17 residues. The chain's CDR3 is CASSESIGDKENSPLHF. DNA of the CDR3: TGCGCCAGCAGTGAGTCGATAGGGGACAAGGAAAATTCACCCCTCCACTTT.

The chain uses TRBV19 and TRBJ2-7, with 8 bases matching TRBD2. Germline values: CDR1 LNHDA, CDR2 SQIVND (reference sequence). This CDR3 has 16 residues. Trimming at V came to 1 base and at J to 2 bases, leaving 7 bases not matched to a gene. DNA for the CDR3: TGTGCCAGTAGTATAGGGGGTAGCGGGAACCCCTACGAGCAGTACTTC. Its protein is CASSIGGSGNPYEQYF.

This rearrangement joins TRBV7-6 to TRBJ2-2, with no clear D. CDR1 is SGHVS, CDR2 FNYEAQ, per germline. The V gene lost 5 bases and the J gene lost 0 bases, with 7 bases spanning the gap. CDR3 length: 14 residues. The DNA of the CDR3 is TGTGCCAGCAGCCTCGACACGAACACCGGGGAGCTGTTTTTT. Translated, it gives CASSLDTNTGELFF. The full variable domain, completed using reference TRBV7-6 and TRBJ2-2, is GAGVSQSPRYKVTKRGQDVALRCDPISGHVSLYWYRQALGQGPEFLTYFNYEAQQDKSGLPNDRFSAERPEGSISTLTIQRTEQRDSAMYRCASSLDTNTGELFFGEGSRLTVL.

About this clone itself: At one end the junction does not follow the germline gene, possibly because of a read error. V is TRBV13 and J is TRBJ2-7, with D hard to call. The germline V gene has CDR1 PRHDT and CDR2 FYEKMQ (reference sequence). This CDR3 contains 13 residues. CDR3 protein: CASSLRFSHEQYF. In nucleotides, the CDR3 is TGTGCCAGCAGCTTAAGGTTCTCCCACGAGCAGTACTTC.

The J gene is TRBJ2-2, the V gene TRBV4-1, with D possibly being TRBD1 (5 bases). This CDR3 has 14 amino acids. Germline CDR1 reads MGHRA; CDR2 reads YSYEKL. Trimming removed 2 bases from V and 9 bases from J, with 13 bases in between. This chain's CDR3 is CASSQPRQGRELFF. CDR3 DNA: TGCGCCAGCAGCCAACCCCGGCAGGGTCGGGAGCTGTTTTTT.

The V call is TRBV4-2, the J call TRBJ2-1; 14 positions agree with TRBD2. J gave up 6 bases and V 4 bases, and 11 bases lay outside the gene matches. The CDR3 has 18 amino acids. Germline values: CDR1 LGHNA, CDR2 YNFKEQ. The CDR3 loop reads CASSRRPGLAGVSNEQFF. CDR3 sequence (DNA): TGTGCCAGCAGCCGACGTCCGGGACTAGCGGGAGTGTCCAATGAGCAGTTCTTC.

V and J are TRBV19 and TRBJ2-3; 10 bases align to TRBD2. Trimming at V came to 4 bases and at J to 3 bases, leaving 7 bases not matched to a gene. The germline gives CDR1 LNHDA, CDR2 SQIVND (reference sequence). This CDR3 has 16 residues. CDR3 sequence: CASSTGAGGRTDTQYF. CDR3 in DNA: TGTGCCAGTAGTACGGGAGCGGGGGGGAGGACAGATACGCAGTATTTT.